This T cell receptor (beta chain) is drawn from a study of shared clonotypes between healthy human individuals. V dropped 4 bases and J dropped 6; count of bases not matched to a gene: 13. This CDR3 region has 16 residues. Looked up from germline, CDR1 is SGHRS and CDR2 is YFSETQ. At deep level, the assay was performed. Clones were sequenced by immunoSEQ multiplex PCR, and TCRdb holds only the in-frame ones, with some missing. The sample consists of roughly 1 million clones, about four fifths of them appearing once. This clone occurred once. Subsets obtained from CD4+ cells comprised CD45RA+ naive and CD45RA-negative memory cells.

The sequencing input was memory CD4+ T cells from PBMCs. The subset here: CD45RA-negative fraction. The clonotype comes from a man aged 18 to 30 in good health. Some clones in this sample may be carry-over from other donors' samples. The chain is built from TRBV5-1 and TRBJ2-1, with 7 positions matching TRBD2. The CDR3 sequence is CASSPMEGRAVNEQFF. The CDR3 DNA reads as TGCGCCAGCAGCCCCATGGAAGGGAGGGCCGTCAATGAGCAGTTCTTC.